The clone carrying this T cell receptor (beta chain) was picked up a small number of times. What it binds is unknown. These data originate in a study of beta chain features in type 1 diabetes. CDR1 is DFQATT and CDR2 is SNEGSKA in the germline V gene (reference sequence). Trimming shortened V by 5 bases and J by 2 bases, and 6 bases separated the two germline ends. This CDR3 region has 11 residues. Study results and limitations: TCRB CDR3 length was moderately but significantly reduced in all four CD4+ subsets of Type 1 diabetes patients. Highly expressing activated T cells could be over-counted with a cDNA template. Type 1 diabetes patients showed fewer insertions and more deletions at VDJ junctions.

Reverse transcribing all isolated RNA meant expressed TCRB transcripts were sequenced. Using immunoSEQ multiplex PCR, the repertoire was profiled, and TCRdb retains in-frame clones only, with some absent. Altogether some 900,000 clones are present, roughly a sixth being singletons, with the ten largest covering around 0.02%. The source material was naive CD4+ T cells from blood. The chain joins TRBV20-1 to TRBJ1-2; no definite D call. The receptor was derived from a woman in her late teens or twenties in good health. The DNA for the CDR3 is TGCAGTGCTCCCGAAAACTATGGCTACACCTTC. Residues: CSAPENYGYTF.